This T cell receptor (beta chain) originates from a study of blood T cell repertoires in COVID-19. The overall study: Sources were T cells, B-cell-depleted T cells, or PBMCs; the material itself was cDNA or gDNA.

Germline loops: CDR1 SNHLY, CDR2 FYNNEI. CDR3 length equals 18 residues. Germline trimming cut 8 bases from V and 5 bases from J; bases unmatched to any gene: 13. Original methodology: Amplified reference gene primers provided the basis for estimating nucleated cell counts. TCRdb's copy holds only in-frame clones and misses some; the assay was immunoSEQ multiplex PCR. V and J calls and clone size follow that table, whereas D and trimming were derived from the DNA. The sample records more than 250,000 clones, about nine tenths being singletons. Sequencing was carried out using peripheral blood. This TCR was recovered from a man between 50 and 59 years old with active or convalescent COVID-19. This chain uses TRBV2 with TRBJ2-3; TRBD2 aligns across 16 bases. CDR3 residues: CASAGVGTSGGAVDTQYF. CDR3 nucleotides: TGTGCCAGCGCTGGGGTCGGGACTAGCGGGGGGGCGGTAGATACGCAGTATTTT. Combining the CDR3 with reference TRBV2 and TRBJ2-3 gives the whole variable domain EPEVTQTPSHQVTQMGQEVILRCVPISNHLYFYWYRQILGQKVEFLVSFYNNEISEKSEIFDDQFSVERPDGSNFTLKIRSTKLEDSAMYFCASAGVGTSGGAVDTQYFGPGTRLTVL.